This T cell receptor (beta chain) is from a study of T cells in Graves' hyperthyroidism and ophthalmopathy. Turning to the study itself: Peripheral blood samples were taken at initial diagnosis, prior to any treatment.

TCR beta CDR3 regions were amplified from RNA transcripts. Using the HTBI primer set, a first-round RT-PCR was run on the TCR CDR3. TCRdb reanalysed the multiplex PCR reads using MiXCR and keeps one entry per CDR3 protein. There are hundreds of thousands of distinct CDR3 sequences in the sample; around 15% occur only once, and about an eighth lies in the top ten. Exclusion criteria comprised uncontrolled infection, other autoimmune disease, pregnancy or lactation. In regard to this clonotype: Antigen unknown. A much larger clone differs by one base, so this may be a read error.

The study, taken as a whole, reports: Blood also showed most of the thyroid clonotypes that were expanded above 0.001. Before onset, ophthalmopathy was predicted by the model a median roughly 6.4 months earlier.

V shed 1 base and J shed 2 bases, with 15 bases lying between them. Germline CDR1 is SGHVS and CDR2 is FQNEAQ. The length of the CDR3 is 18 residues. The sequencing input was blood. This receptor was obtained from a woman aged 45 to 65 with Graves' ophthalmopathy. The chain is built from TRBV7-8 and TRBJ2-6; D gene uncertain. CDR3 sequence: CASSLGPKGVAGANVLTF. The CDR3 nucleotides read TGTGCCAGCAGCTTAGGGCCGAAAGGAGTGGCTGGGGCCAACGTCCTGACTTTC.